This T cell receptor (beta chain) comes out of a study of shared clonotypes between healthy human individuals. V was shortened by 1 base and J by 2 bases, with 9 bases between the two germline ends. Germline CDR1 is SEHNR and CDR2 is FQNEAQ (reference sequence). The CDR3 extends over 14 amino acids. Each cell subset's genomic DNA was divided evenly among several immunoSEQ plates. Tens of thousands of T cell genomes, or approximately 190 ng DNA, went into the sorted-subset replicate PCRs. Profiling relied on immunoSEQ multiplex PCR, and the TCRdb table lists in-frame clones only, not all of them. The table lists 760,000 or so clones, about 97% of them singletons. CD45RO negativity and positive selection for CCR7 defined naive CD8 cells, a population that excluded terminally differentiated effector memory CD45RA+ cells.

The rearrangement links TRBV7-9 to TRBJ2-7; D is unclear. Sequenced: naive CD8+ T cells sorted from blood. The TCR was taken from a young man in good health. The CDR3: CASSLGTNPYEQYF. The DNA of the CDR3 is TGTGCCAGCAGCTTAGGAACCAACCCCTACGAGCAGTACTTC.